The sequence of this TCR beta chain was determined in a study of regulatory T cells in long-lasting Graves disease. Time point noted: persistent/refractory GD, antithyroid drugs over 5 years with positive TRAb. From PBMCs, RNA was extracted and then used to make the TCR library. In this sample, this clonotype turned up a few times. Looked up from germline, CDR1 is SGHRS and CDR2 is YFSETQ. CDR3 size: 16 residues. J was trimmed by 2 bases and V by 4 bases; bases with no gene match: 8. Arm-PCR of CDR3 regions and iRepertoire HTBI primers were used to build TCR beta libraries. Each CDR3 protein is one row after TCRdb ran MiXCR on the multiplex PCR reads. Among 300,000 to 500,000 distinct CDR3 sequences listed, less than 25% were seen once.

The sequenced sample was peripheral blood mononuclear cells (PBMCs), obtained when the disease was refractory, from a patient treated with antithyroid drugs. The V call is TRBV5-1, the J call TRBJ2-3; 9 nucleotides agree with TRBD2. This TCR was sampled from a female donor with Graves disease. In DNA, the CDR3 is TGCGCCAGCAGCCTCTGGACTAGCGTTGACACAGATACGCAGTATTTT. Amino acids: CASSLWTSVDTDTQYF.